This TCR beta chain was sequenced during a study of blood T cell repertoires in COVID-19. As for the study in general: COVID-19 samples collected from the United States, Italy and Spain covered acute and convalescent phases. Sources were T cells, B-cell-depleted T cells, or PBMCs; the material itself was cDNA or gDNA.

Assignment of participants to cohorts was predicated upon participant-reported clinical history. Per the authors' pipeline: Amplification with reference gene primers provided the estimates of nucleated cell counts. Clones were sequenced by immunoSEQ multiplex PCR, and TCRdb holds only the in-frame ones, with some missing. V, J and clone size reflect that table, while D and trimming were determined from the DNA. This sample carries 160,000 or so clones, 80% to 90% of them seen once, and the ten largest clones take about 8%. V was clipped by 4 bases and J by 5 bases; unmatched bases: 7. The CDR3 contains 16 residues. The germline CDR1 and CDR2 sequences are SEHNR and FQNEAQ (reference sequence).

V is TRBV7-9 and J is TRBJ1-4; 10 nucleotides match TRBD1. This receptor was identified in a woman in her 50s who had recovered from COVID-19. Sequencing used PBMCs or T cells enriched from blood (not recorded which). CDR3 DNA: TGTGCCAGCAGCTCGCGACAGGGGGCGCAGAATGAAAAACTGTTTTTT. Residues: CASSSRQGAQNEKLFF.